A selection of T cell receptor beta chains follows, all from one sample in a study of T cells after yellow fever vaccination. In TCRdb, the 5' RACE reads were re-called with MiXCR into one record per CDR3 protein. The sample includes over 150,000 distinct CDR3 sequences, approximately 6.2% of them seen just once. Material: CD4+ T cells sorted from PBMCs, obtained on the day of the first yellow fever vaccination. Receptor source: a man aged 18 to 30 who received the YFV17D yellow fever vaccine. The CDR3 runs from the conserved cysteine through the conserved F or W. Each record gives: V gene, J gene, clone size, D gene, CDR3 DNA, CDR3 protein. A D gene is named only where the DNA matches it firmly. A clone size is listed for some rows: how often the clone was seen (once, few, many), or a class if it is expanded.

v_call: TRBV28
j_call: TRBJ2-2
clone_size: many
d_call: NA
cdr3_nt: TGTGCCAGCAGTGTACGGCCCGGGGAGCTGTTTTTT
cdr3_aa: CASSVRPGELFF

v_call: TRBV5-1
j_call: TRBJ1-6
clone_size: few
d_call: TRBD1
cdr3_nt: TGCGCCAGCAGCCCGGGACAGGAGACCTCACCCCTCCACTTT
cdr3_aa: CASSPGQETSPLHF

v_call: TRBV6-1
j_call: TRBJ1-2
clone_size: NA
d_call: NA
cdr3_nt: TGTGCCAGCATGCAGAGTGGGATGAGGAACTATGGCTACACCTTC
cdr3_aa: CASMQSGMRNYGYTF

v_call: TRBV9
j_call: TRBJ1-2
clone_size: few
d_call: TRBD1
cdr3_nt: TGTGCCAGCAGCCCCCCGGGACAGGGTTTTTCCTATGGCTACACCTTC
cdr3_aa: CASSPPGQGFSYGYTF

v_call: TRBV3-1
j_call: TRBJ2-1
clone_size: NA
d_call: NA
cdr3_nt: TGTGCCAGCAGCCAGAGGGGATCCTACAATGAGCAGTTCTTC
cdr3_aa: CASSQRGSYNEQFF

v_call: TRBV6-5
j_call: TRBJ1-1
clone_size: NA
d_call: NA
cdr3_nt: TGTGCCAGCAGTCCCCAAGGTGCCACTGAAGCTTTCTTT
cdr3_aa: CASSPQGATEAFF

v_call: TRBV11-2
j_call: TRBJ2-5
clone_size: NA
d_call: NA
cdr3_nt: TGTGCCAGCAGCTTTCAGCCGAGCGGCCAAGAGACCCAGTACTTC
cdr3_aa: CASSFQPSGQETQYF

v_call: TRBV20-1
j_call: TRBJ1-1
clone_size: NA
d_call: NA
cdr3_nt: TGCAGTGCTTTCTTGCCGAACACTGAAGCTTTCTTT
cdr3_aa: CSAFLPNTEAFF

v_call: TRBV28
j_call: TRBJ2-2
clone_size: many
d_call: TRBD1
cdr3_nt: TGTGCCAGCAGGTTGACAGGGGACTTCACCGGGGAGCTGTTTTTT
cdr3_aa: CASRLTGDFTGELFF

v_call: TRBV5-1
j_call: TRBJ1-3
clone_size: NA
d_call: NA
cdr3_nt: TGCGCCAGCAGCTTGGGACAGGCCTCTGGAAACACCATATATTTT
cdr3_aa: CASSLGQASGNTIYF

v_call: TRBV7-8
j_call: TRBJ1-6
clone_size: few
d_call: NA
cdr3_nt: TGTGCCAGCAGCCCTCAAGGCAATACTAATTCACCCCTCCACTTT
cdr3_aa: CASSPQGNTNSPLHF

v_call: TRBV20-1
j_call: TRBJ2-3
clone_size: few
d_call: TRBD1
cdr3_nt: TGCAGTCCCCGACCGGGACAGGGATTAGATACGCAGTATTTT
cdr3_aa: CSPRPGQGLDTQYF

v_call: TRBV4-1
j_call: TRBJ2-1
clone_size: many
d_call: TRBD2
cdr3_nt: TGCGCCAGCAGCCAGGTACGGGGGGGCGGTCTCGATGAGCAGTTCTTC
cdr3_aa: CASSQVRGGGLDEQFF

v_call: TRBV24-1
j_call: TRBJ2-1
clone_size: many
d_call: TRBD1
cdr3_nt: TGTGCCACCAGTGTTACCGGGACAGGCCACCTTAGCTCCTACAATGAGCAGTTCTTC
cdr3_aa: CATSVTGTGHLSSYNEQFF

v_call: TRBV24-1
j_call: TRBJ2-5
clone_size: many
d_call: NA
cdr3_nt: TGTGCCACCAGTGATTCAGTAATCCAAGAGACCCAGTACTTC
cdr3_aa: CATSDSVIQETQYF

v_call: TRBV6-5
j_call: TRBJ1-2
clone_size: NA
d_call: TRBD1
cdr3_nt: TGTGCCAGCAGTTCCACCGGGACAGGGGGTCTATCCTATGGCTACACCTTC
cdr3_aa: CASSSTGTGGLSYGYTF

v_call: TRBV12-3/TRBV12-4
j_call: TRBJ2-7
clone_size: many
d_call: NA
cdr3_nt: TGTGCCAGCAGTCCCAGGGGTACCTCCTACGAGCAGTACTTC
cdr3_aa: CASSPRGTSYEQYF